This T cell receptor beta chain was obtained from a study of blood T cell repertoires in COVID-19. Clones were read by immunoSEQ multiplex PCR, and TCRdb kept only the in-frame ones, dropping some. Found here are 250,000 to 350,000 clones, roughly 90% of them singletons; the top ten hold roughly 0.8%. The V gene's germline CDR1 is SGHRS and CDR2 YFSETQ. With 4 bases clipped from V and 3 bases from J, the junction kept 8 bases outside the gene matches. This CDR3 has 15 residues. The J gene is TRBJ2-7, the V gene TRBV5-1, with 9 bases identical to TRBD2. Material for sequencing was peripheral blood. The receptor comes from a young man with acute or convalescent COVID-19. The CDR3 region is CASSPGLAKYYEQYF. The CDR3 DNA sequence: TGCGCCAGCAGCCCCGGACTAGCGAAATACTACGAGCAGTACTTC. The entire variable domain, with the rest obtained from reference TRBV5-1 and TRBJ2-7, is as follows: KAGVTQTPRYLIKTRGQQVTLSCSPISGHRSVSWYQQTPGQGLQFLFEYFSETQRNKGNFPGRFSGRQFSNSRSEMNVSTLELGDSALYLCASSPGLAKYYEQYFGPGTRLTVT.